The present entry profiles one TCR beta chain with its context. The target antigen is unknown. The sample originates from a study of blood T cells in healthy people across ages. The wider study: Template switching caught about one barcoded beta molecule for each two T cells. Regarding the study as a whole: In older individuals, TCR beta diversity per million T cells was lower, falling roughly linearly with age.

CDR1 KGHSH and CDR2 LQKENI come from the germline V gene. The J segment lost 0 bases and the V segment lost 3 bases, leaving 10 bases of the junction unmatched. The CDR3 totals 17 residues. A second about 7 to 12 cycle PCR used barcoded and J-beta primers. TCRdb reanalysed the 5' RACE reads using MiXCR and keeps one entry per CDR3 protein. The sample lists about 1 million distinct CDR3 sequences; under 30% were seen once. Separately, the same data were catalogued under a study of T cells of mothers and their children.

The sequencing sample was made of blood. This receptor was obtained from a girl aged 2-9 years in good health. The V call is TRBV18, the J call TRBJ1-1; 7 positions agree with TRBD1. The CDR3 region is CASSPIGTASMNTEAFF. The CDR3, as DNA: TGTGCCAGCTCACCTATCGGGACAGCCTCGATGAACACTGAAGCTTTCTTT.